Listed here are 29 T cell receptor beta chains from one sample, sequenced in a study of shared clonotypes between healthy human individuals. The method was immunoSEQ multiplex PCR; TCRdb's version includes in-frame clones alone and lacks a portion of them. The sample contains under 2.5 million clones, 92% of which appear only once. Specimen: naive CD4+ T cells from PBMCs. As for subset: CD45RA+ positively selected. The receptors derive from a man between 18 and 29 years old in good health. Some clones in this sample may be carry-over from other donors' samples.

This clone was counted only a few times. This sequence joins TRBV7-3 and TRBJ1-2, with TRBD1 identical over 9 bases. This CDR3 is built from 15 residues. Germline assignment: CDR1 SGHTA and CDR2 FQGTGA. V dropped 2 bases and J dropped 3; count of bases not matched to a gene: 4. The CDR3: CASSLGTGWDYGYTF. DNA for the CDR3: TGTGCCAGCAGCTTAGGGACAGGGTGGGACTATGGCTACACCTTC.

The chain joins TRBV5-6 to TRBJ1-1; possibly TRBD1 for D (5 bases). Germline values: CDR1 SGHDT, CDR2 YYEEEE. The CDR3 length is 15 residues. With 4 bases removed from V and 3 bases from J, the gap between germline ends came to 16 bases. As DNA, the CDR3 is TGTGCCAGCAGCCGGGGACTGATCGTGGACACTGAAGCTTTCTTT. It yields the protein CASSRGLIVDTEAFF.

The gene calls are TRBV5-1 and TRBJ2-5; D not resolved. Trimming shortened V by 3 bases and J by 3 bases, and 12 bases separated the two germline ends. The germline CDR1 and CDR2 sequences are SGHRS and YFSETQ. CDR3 length: 14 amino acids. CDR3 sequence (DNA): TGCGCCAGCAGCTCCGAACGGATGGAAGAGACCCAGTACTTC. Encoded protein: CASSSERMEETQYF.

The rearrangement uses TRBV6-6 and TRBJ2-5; D might be TRBD1 or TRBD2, each matching 6 bases. This CDR3 has 13 residues. V was trimmed by 7 bases and J by 4 bases, leaving 13 bases between them. CDR1 MNHNY and CDR2 SVGAGI come from the germline V gene (reference sequence). CDR3 in DNA: TGTGCCAGCAAGAAAGGGGGGCGAGAGACCCAGTACTTC. This translates into CASKKGGRETQYF.

CDR3 sequence (DNA): TGCGCCAGCAGATTGATGACTAGCGTGGGTGAGCAGTTCTTC. This codes for CASRLMTSVGEQFF. The chain couples TRBV5-1 to TRBJ2-1; 8 bases match TRBD2. The germline V gene has CDR1 SGHRS and CDR2 YFSETQ. The CDR3 has 14 residues. The V and J ends lost 5 bases and 9 bases, in that order; junction bases with no gene match: 10.

The V call is TRBV9, the J call TRBJ2-3, with a tentative D call TRBD1 (5 bases). Trimming removed 3 bases at V and 0 bases at J, with 17 bases between. Germline V CDR1 and CDR2: SGDLS, YYNGEE. The CDR3 loop spans 17 amino acids. This chain's CDR3 is CASSASPGSWSTDTQYF. CDR3 nucleotides: TGTGCCAGCAGCGCGTCACCAGGGTCGTGGAGCACAGATACGCAGTATTTT.

The CDR3 sequence is CARGENGYTF. The CDR3 DNA sequence: TGTGCGAGGGGAGAGAATGGCTACACCTTC. The chain is built from TRBV30 and TRBJ1-2; perhaps TRBD1 as D (5 bases). The germline CDR1 and CDR2 sequences are GTSNPN and SVGIG (reference sequence). The CDR3 sequence is 10 residues long.

The CDR3 bases are TGTGCCAGCAGTTTGTCCGCGTACACTGAAGCTTTCTTT. Protein product: CASSLSAYTEAFF. The V call is TRBV27, the J call TRBJ1-1; D gene ambiguous. V was shortened by 3 bases and J by 3 bases, with 8 bases between the two germline ends. The CDR3 contains 13 residues. Germline values: CDR1 MNHEY, CDR2 SMNVEV (reference sequence).

The chain uses TRBV27 and TRBJ2-5; D may match TRBD1 or TRBD2 (5 bases each). The V gene lost 4 bases and the J gene lost 7 bases, with 19 bases spanning the gap. Germline V CDR1 and CDR2: MNHEY, SMNVEV (reference sequence). The CDR3 runs 15 residues. DNA of the CDR3: TGTGCCAGCAGTTCTGGGGACCAGGGCGGCGGGACCCAGTACTTC. The encoded protein is CASSSGDQGGGTQYF.

This clone was observed once. CDR3 loop: CASSLEGGFDEKLFF. The CDR3, as DNA: TGCGCCAGCAGCTTGGAGGGGGGGTTCGATGAAAAACTGTTTTTT. This chain uses TRBV5-1 with TRBJ1-4, with D maybe TRBD1 (6 bases). The CDR3 runs 15 residues. The germline V and J ends were trimmed by 0 bases and 6 bases, with 12 bases remaining between them. Per germline, CDR1 SGHRS and CDR2 YFSETQ.

This chain connects TRBV2 to TRBJ2-3; 7 bases align to TRBD1. The CDR3 totals 13 residues. V dropped 7 bases and J dropped 3; count of bases not matched to a gene: 4. Germline CDR1 SNHLY, CDR2 FYNNEI. This CDR3 is CASTGGQTDTQYF. In DNA form, the CDR3 reads TGTGCCAGCACAGGGGGTCAGACAGATACGCAGTATTTT.

The chain carries TRBV4-1 and TRBJ2-7, with unresolved D. The germline V gene has CDR1 MGHRA and CDR2 YSYEKL. The CDR3 spans 13 residues. Trimming left V 3 bases short and J 3 bases short, with 9 bases between. The CDR3 DNA sequence: TGCGCCAGCAGCCACAACGCGGACTACGAGCAGTACTTC. This gives the protein CASSHNADYEQYF.

The chain joins TRBV19 to TRBJ2-3; no clear D gene. Trimming removed 4 bases from V and 0 bases from J, with 5 bases in between. This CDR3 comprises 13 residues. Germline CDR1 is LNHDA and CDR2 is SQIVND (reference sequence). CDR3 DNA: TGTGCCAGTAGTACCGTCAGCACAGATACGCAGTATTTT. Protein sequence: CASSTVSTDTQYF. Supplemented by reference TRBV19 and TRBJ2-3, the full variable domain reads DGGITQSPKYLFRKEGQNVTLSCEQNLNHDAMYWYRQDPGQGLRLIYYSQIVNDFQKGDIAEGYSVSREKKESFPLTVTSAQKNPTAFYLCASSTVSTDTQYFGPGTRLTVL.

This sequence joins TRBV7-9 and TRBJ1-2; D may be TRBD1 (5 bases). The V end was cut by 5 bases, the J end by 6 bases, with 13 bases between. Germline lookup yields CDR1 SEHNR and CDR2 FQNEAQ (reference sequence). The length of the CDR3 is 13 residues. The CDR3 spells CASSPPGRDGYTF. DNA of the CDR3: TGTGCCAGCAGCCCGCCGGGACGGGATGGCTACACCTTC.

CDR3 region: CASSQGTGYGYTF. Here the CDR3 DNA reads TGCGCCAGCAGCCAAGGGACAGGCTATGGCTACACCTTC. This chain links TRBV5-1 with TRBJ1-2; TRBD1 matches at 8 bases. The CDR3 length is 13 residues. Trimming cost V 4 bases and J 4 bases; bases outside gene matches: 3. Per germline, CDR1 SGHRS and CDR2 YFSETQ.

This clone was found a few times. The rearrangement uses TRBV30 and TRBJ1-1; 7 nucleotides agree with TRBD1. This CDR3 comprises 15 residues. CDR1 and CDR2 from the germline V gene are GTSNPN and SVGIG (reference sequence). V trimming: 3 bases; J trimming: 0 bases; junction bases outside the gene matches: 7. DNA of the CDR3: TGTGCCTGGAGCGAATATGACAGGGTGAACACTGAAGCTTTCTTT. Its translation: CAWSEYDRVNTEAFF.

This clone showed up just once. The chain combines TRBV18 with TRBJ2-5; 8 positions match TRBD1. With 2 bases clipped from V and 5 bases from J, the junction kept 10 bases outside the gene matches. The germline gives CDR1 KGHSH, CDR2 LQKENI. The CDR3 is made up of 16 amino acids. The CDR3 bases are TGTGCCAGCTCACCAAAGGACAGGGATGGTGAGGAGACCCAGTACTTC. Amino acids: CASSPKDRDGEETQYF. Filled out from reference TRBV18 and TRBJ2-5, the complete variable domain reads NAGVMQNPRHLVRRRGQEARLRCSPMKGHSHVYWYRQLPEEGLKFMVYLQKENIIDESGMPKERFSAEFPKEGPSILRIQQVVRGDSAAYFCASSPKDRDGEETQYFGPGTRLLVL.

The chain combines TRBV5-1 with TRBJ2-1, with 12 bases lining up with TRBD2. The CDR3 spans 18 residues. Losses at the gene ends were 0 bases for V and 3 bases for J; bases not matched to a gene: 7. Germline CDR1 reads SGHRS; CDR2 reads YFSETQ. The DNA of the CDR3 is TGCGCCAGCAGCTTGGCAGACGGACTAGCGGGATTCTACAATGAGCAGTTCTTC. Amino acids: CASSLADGLAGFYNEQFF. Full variable domain (missing parts from reference TRBV5-1 and TRBJ2-1): KAGVTQTPRYLIKTRGQQVTLSCSPISGHRSVSWYQQTPGQGLQFLFEYFSETQRNKGNFPGRFSGRQFSNSRSEMNVSTLELGDSALYLCASSLADGLAGFYNEQFFGPGTRLTVL.

This chain joins TRBV2 and TRBJ1-4; possibly TRBD1 for D (5 bases). The V and J ends lost 6 bases and 10 bases respectively, with 21 bases between them. Germline assignment: CDR1 SNHLY and CDR2 FYNNEI. The CDR3 loop spans 15 amino acids. The DNA for the CDR3 is TGTGCCAGCAGCGGAGGCGGGACCACGCTCGGAAAACTGTTTTTT. Translated, it gives CASSGGGTTLGKLFF.

The V gene is TRBV28, the J gene TRBJ1-1; D is unclear. Germline CDR1 is MDHEN and CDR2 is SYDVKM. The CDR3 sequence is 13 residues long. V shed 5 bases and J shed 11 bases, with 18 bases lying between them. The CDR3 bases are TGTGCCAGCAGTAGAGGAAACCTAAATGGGGCTTTCTTT. This encodes CASSRGNLNGAFF.

The chain is built from TRBV6-1 and TRBJ2-5; 7 bases are shared with TRBD1. With V trimmed by 6 bases and J by 5 bases, 9 bases remained unmatched. Germline V gene data show CDR1 as MNHNS and CDR2 as SASEGT. The CDR3 spans 14 residues. CDR3 region: CASRITGVRETQYF. DNA of the CDR3: TGTGCCAGCAGGATCACAGGGGTTAGGGAGACCCAGTACTTC.

This chain connects TRBV4-1 to TRBJ2-7; D is perhaps TRBD1 or TRBD2 (5 bases each). Germline V gene lookup returns CDR1 MGHRA and CDR2 YSYEKL. V lost 5 bases and J lost 3, with 17 bases in between. The CDR3 is 15 amino acids. CDR3 DNA sequence: TGCGCCAGCAGCTGGGGAAGAGGGGACCTCTACGAGCAGTACTTC. Protein product: CASSWGRGDLYEQYF.

This chain joins TRBV4-1 and TRBJ2-3; 7 bases line up with TRBD2. Germline trimming cut 3 bases from V and 2 bases from J; bases unmatched to any gene: 8. There are 16 residues in the CDR3. Looked up from germline, CDR1 is MGHRA and CDR2 is YSYEKL. The CDR3 sequence: CASSHEGLVNTDTQYF. The DNA for the CDR3 is TGCGCCAGCAGCCACGAAGGACTAGTTAACACAGATACGCAGTATTTT.

The V gene is TRBV28, the J gene TRBJ1-1; D unresolved. Between the trimmed V and J ends, which lost 6 bases and 1 base, there was a span of 9 bases. The CDR3 length is 13 residues. Germline lookup yields CDR1 MDHEN and CDR2 SYDVKM. The CDR3 DNA is TGTGCCAGCAGCCCAACCTGGAACACTGAAGCTTTCTTT. Amino acids: CASSPTWNTEAFF.

This chain links TRBV30 with TRBJ2-1; weak D call: TRBD2 (6 bases). The CDR3 totals 13 residues. Between the trimmed V and J ends, which lost 1 base and 8 bases, there was a span of 12 bases. Germline-derived CDR1 and CDR2 are GTSNPN and SVGIG (reference sequence). For the CDR3, the DNA is TGTGCCTGGAGTGGACTAGGCACGTATGAGCAGTTCTTC. It is translated as CAWSGLGTYEQFF.

As DNA, the CDR3 is TGCGCCAGCAGCTCTCCGGGACACCGGGCTGAAGCTTTCTTT. Its translation is CASSSPGHRAEAFF. The rearrangement links TRBV5-1 to TRBJ1-1, with D possibly TRBD1 on 6 matching bases. Germline V gene lookup returns CDR1 SGHRS and CDR2 YFSETQ. Trimming shortened V by 3 bases and J by 6 bases, and 15 bases separated the two germline ends. There are 14 residues in the CDR3.

The rearrangement joins TRBV5-1 to TRBJ2-3; D is unclear. The CDR3 is 16 amino acids. V was shortened by 0 bases and J by 2 bases, with 13 bases between the two germline ends. Looked up from germline, CDR1 is SGHRS and CDR2 is YFSETQ. The CDR3 sequence is CASSLGTVAPTDTQYF. The CDR3 nucleotides read TGCGCCAGCAGCTTGGGAACAGTCGCCCCCACAGATACGCAGTATTTT.

The V and J genes are TRBV7-9 and TRBJ1-2; 7 bases line up with TRBD1. The CDR3 has 14 residues. The V gene end was trimmed by 2 bases and the J gene end by 4 bases; junction bases not matched to a gene: 4. The germline V gene encodes CDR1 SEHNR and CDR2 FQNEAQ (reference sequence). CDR3 in amino acids: CASSLPRDSYGYTF. The CDR3 DNA sequence: TGTGCCAGCAGCTTACCCCGGGACAGCTATGGCTACACCTTC.

The count of this clone is one. The V gene is TRBV7-9, the J gene TRBJ2-4; D remains unclear. The CDR3 has 15 amino acids. Germline V gives CDR1 SEHNR, CDR2 FQNEAQ (reference sequence). V lost 4 bases, J lost 10 bases, and 20 bases lay in between. This chain's CDR3 is CASSYFNAPTEIQYF. The CDR3 region has the DNA TGTGCCAGCAGCTATTTTAATGCTCCGACCGAAATTCAGTACTTC.